This TCR beta chain stems from a study of blood T cells in healthy people across ages. CDR3 length: 13 amino acids. Germline CDR1 reads MNHEY; CDR2 reads SVGEGT. J was trimmed by 3 bases and V by 8 bases; bases with no gene match: 5. This clonotype showed up just a few times. Primed by a sample-barcoded 5' primer and a J-beta primer mix, a second PCR proceeded for about 6 to 12 cycles. Each cDNA molecule was tagged by a template-switch adaptor with 12 random nucleotides. MiXCR was run by TCRdb on the 5' RACE reads, yielding one entry per CDR3 protein. Of about 1.8 million distinct CDR3 sequences in the sample, about 50% were seen once.

The sequenced sample was blood. J is TRBJ2-3 and V is TRBV6-2 or TRBV6-3; 7 bases fit TRBD1. The clonotype originates from a woman in her thirties or forties in good health. The CDR3 spells CASQRDRTDTQYF. The CDR3 region has the DNA TGTGCCAGCCAACGGGACAGAACAGATACGCAGTATTTT.